This T cell receptor (beta chain) was captured in a study of long-term antiretroviral therapy in people with HIV. Investigators performed immunoSEQ version v3.0 at survey level. Only in-frame clones appear in the TCRdb table, and some are missing; sequencing was by immunoSEQ multiplex PCR. The sample consists of over 15,000 clones, 80% to 90% of them appearing once. Notes on the study in general: Although diversity increased after ART, it remained lower than in transplant donor controls.

The V gene lost 6 bases and the J gene lost 6 bases, with 14 bases spanning the gap. Germline-derived CDR1 and CDR2 are MNHNY and SVGAGI (reference sequence). CDR3 length: 13 residues. About this clone itself: Its antigen is still unknown.

This sample comprised unsorted PBMCs, obtained around 2.3 years before starting antiretroviral therapy. This receptor was obtained from a woman in her 30s with HIV. The chain is built from TRBV6-6 and TRBJ1-2; the D gene is possibly TRBD1 (6 bases). As DNA, the CDR3 is TGTGCCAGCAGCCCAACAGGGCTAGATGGCTACACCTTC. This sequence encodes CASSPTGLDGYTF.